The 19 T cell receptor beta chains below were found in one sample sequenced in a study of blood T cell repertoires in COVID-19. Profiling relied on immunoSEQ multiplex PCR, and the TCRdb table lists in-frame clones only, not all of them. Counted here are hundreds of thousands of clones, roughly 90% occurring once; the ten biggest clones make up 7.3%. Sequenced input: peripheral blood. The receptors derive from a woman aged 70-85 years with COVID-19, enrolled during active disease.

The chain links TRBV29-1 to TRBJ1-1; D not certain. CDR1 and CDR2 (germline): SQVTM, ANQGSEA. The ends were cut back, 2 bases at V and 1 base at J, with 11 bases in the middle. There are 14 residues in the CDR3. This CDR3 reads CSVEYVVGNTEAFF. The DNA of the CDR3 is TGCAGCGTTGAATACGTCGTCGGGAACACTGAAGCTTTCTTT.

The chain's CDR3 is CAWSAPGGRRRGYGYTF. CDR3 DNA sequence: TGTGCCTGGAGTGCGCCAGGGGGACGGAGGAGGGGCTATGGCTACACCTTC. V is TRBV30 and J is TRBJ1-2; TRBD1 aligns across 7 bases. From germline, CDR1 is GTSNPN and CDR2 SVGIG (reference sequence). There are 17 residues in the CDR3. With 1 base clipped from V and 4 bases from J, the junction kept 15 bases outside the gene matches.

V usage is TRBV14 and J usage is TRBJ1-1, with 7 bases lining up with TRBD1. Trimming at V came to 1 base and at J to 5 bases, leaving 10 bases not matched to a gene. This CDR3 region has 16 residues. Germline V lookup: CDR1 SGHDN, CDR2 FVKESK. The CDR3 spells CASSQVGGKGKTEAFF. CDR3 in DNA: TGTGCCAGCAGCCAAGTAGGGGGCAAGGGAAAAACTGAAGCTTTCTTT.

The chain has TRBV7-2 and TRBJ2-1; possible D gene TRBD2, 6 bases. CDR1 is SGHTA, CDR2 FQGNSA, per germline. The length of the CDR3 is 15 residues. Trimming took off 6 bases at V and 2 bases at J, with 14 bases between the two ends. CDR3 residues: CASSSGTPTYNEQFF. CDR3 nucleotide sequence: TGTGCCAGCAGTTCCGGGACTCCGACCTACAATGAGCAGTTCTTC.

V is TRBV5-1 and J is TRBJ2-5, with D maybe TRBD1 (5 bases). V was pared by 3 bases and J by 4 bases, with 16 bases between. The CDR3 contains 15 residues. Per germline, CDR1 SGHRS and CDR2 YFSETQ. Here the CDR3 DNA reads TGCGCCAGCAGCTCTAATCCGACAGTTAGAGAGACCCAGTACTTC. The encoded protein is CASSSNPTVRETQYF.

This clone occurred once. The chain has TRBV12-3 or TRBV12-4 and TRBJ1-2; tentative D call: TRBD1 (6 bases). Trimming removed 3 bases at V and 4 bases at J, with 6 bases between. The CDR3 totals 12 residues. CDR3 DNA sequence: TGTGCCAGCAGTTTCAGGGGCTATGGCTACACCTTC. Its translation: CASSFRGYGYTF.

The gene calls are TRBV19 and TRBJ1-6; possibly TRBD1 for D (5 bases). From germline, CDR1 is LNHDA and CDR2 SQIVND (reference sequence). The CDR3 extends over 14 amino acids. With 11 bases removed from V and 9 bases from J, the gap between germline ends came to 20 bases. This CDR3 reads CAARPGREASPLHF. CDR3 nucleotide sequence: TGTGCCGCGCGACCCGGCAGGGAGGCTTCACCCCTCCACTTT.

The chain couples TRBV29-1 to TRBJ1-3; TRBD1 matches at 7 bases. The CDR3 runs to 12 residues. Trimming removed 7 bases from V and 2 bases from J; junction bases left unmatched: 2. Germline CDR1 and CDR2: SQVTM and ANQGSEA. CDR3 loop: CSATGTGNTIYF. The CDR3 nucleotides are TGCAGCGCGACAGGGACTGGAAACACCATATATTTT.

This clone was seen a single time. The chain combines TRBV2 with TRBJ2-1; D possibly corresponds to TRBD2 (6 bases). This CDR3 comprises 14 residues. The germline CDR1 and CDR2 sequences are SNHLY and FYNNEI. V lost 3 bases to trimming and J lost 12 bases, with 18 bases between them. In DNA, the CDR3 is TGTGCCAGCAGTGAGCGAGCCCGGGGGTCGGGGCAGTTCTTC. Amino acid sequence: CASSERARGSGQFF.

The J gene is TRBJ2-7, the V gene TRBV9; 7 positions agree with TRBD1. CDR1 SGDLS and CDR2 YYNGEE come from the germline V gene. The V gene end was trimmed by 4 bases and the J gene end by 4 bases; junction bases not matched to a gene: 11. CDR3 length: 15 amino acids. The CDR3 DNA reads as TGTGCCAGCAGCCCCGGCGCAGGGGGTTTGTACGAGCAGTACTTC. It is translated as CASSPGAGGLYEQYF.

In regard to this clone: Other DNA sequences in this specimen translate into the identical CDR3. This chain connects TRBV27 to TRBJ1-5; 7 bases are a match to TRBD1. Germline CDR1 reads MNHEY; CDR2 reads SMNVEV (reference sequence). CDR3 size: 14 residues. With V trimmed by 5 bases and J by 2 bases, 3 bases remained unmatched. CDR3 region: CASSPGQGNQPQHF. The CDR3 DNA follows: TGTGCCAGCAGTCCCGGACAGGGCAATCAGCCCCAGCATTTT.

The rearrangement joins TRBV18 to TRBJ2-7, with TRBD2 as a possible D gene (6 bases). In germline, CDR1 is KGHSH, CDR2 LQKENI. The CDR3 totals 12 residues. V was cut by 4 bases and J by 8 bases, with 12 bases left in between. The CDR3 DNA is TGTGCCAGCTCACAATGGACTAACCAGCAGTACTTC. The encoded protein is CASSQWTNQQYF.

The chain links TRBV4-2 to TRBJ2-3; 8 bases match TRBD1. Germline CDR1 reads LGHNA; CDR2 reads YNFKEQ. V lost 8 bases, J lost 4 bases, and 8 bases stayed unmatched. CDR3 length equals 14 residues. The CDR3 spells CASGPGQVPDTQYF. CDR3 coding DNA: TGTGCCAGCGGGCCGGGACAGGTTCCAGATACGCAGTATTTT.

The rearrangement uses TRBV5-1 and TRBJ2-5, with D perhaps matching TRBD1 (7 bases). Germline CDR1 and CDR2: SGHRS and YFSETQ. This CDR3 contains 15 residues. V lost 2 bases and J 4 bases, leaving 15 bases between the germline ends. CDR3 sequence: CASSFGGGMGETQYF. DNA of the CDR3: TGCGCCAGCAGCTTTGGAGGGGGCATGGGAGAGACCCAGTACTTC.

The count of this clone is one. The chain combines TRBV7-2 with TRBJ2-7, with 9 bases that match TRBD1. Germline lookup yields CDR1 SGHTA and CDR2 FQGNSA. J lost 4 bases, V lost 5 bases, and 6 bases had no gene match. The CDR3 consists of 14 residues. The DNA of the CDR3 is TGTGCCAGCAGCCCAACGGGACAGGGATACGAGCAGTACTTC. Its translation: CASSPTGQGYEQYF.

The chain has TRBV7-9 and TRBJ2-7; possibly TRBD2 for D (6 bases). CDR3 size: 15 residues. Germline V gene data show CDR1 as SEHNR and CDR2 as FQNEAQ (reference sequence). The germline V and J ends were trimmed by 5 bases and 7 bases, with 21 bases remaining between them. The CDR3 loop is CASSPAGSWPWEQYF. DNA of the CDR3: TGTGCCAGCAGCCCCGCGGGGTCGTGGCCGTGGGAGCAGTACTTC.

V usage is TRBV7-9 and J usage is TRBJ1-6; the match to TRBD1 covers 7 bases. Unmatched junction bases numbered 9, after V lost 6 bases and J lost 7 bases. The CDR3 is made up of 15 amino acids. CDR1 is SEHNR, CDR2 FQNEAQ, per germline (reference sequence). In DNA form, the CDR3 reads TGTGCCAGCAGTCCGACAGGGTCGACAAATTCACCCCTCCACTTT. It translates to CASSPTGSTNSPLHF. The variable domain in full, completed from reference TRBV7-9 and TRBJ1-6, reads DTGVSQNPRHKITKRGQNVTFRCDPISEHNRLYWYRQTLGQGPEFLTYFQNEAQLEKSRLLSDRFSAERPKGSFSTLEIQRTEQGDSAMYLCASSPTGSTNSPLHFGNGTRLTVT.

This clone was picked up a small number of times. The gene calls are TRBV19 and TRBJ2-7, with 8 bases identical to TRBD2. The CDR3 is 15 residues long. Trimming cost V 1 base and J 0 bases; bases outside gene matches: 2. Germline CDR1 reads LNHDA; CDR2 reads SQIVND (reference sequence). CDR3 sequence (DNA): TGTGCCAGTAGTATAGCCGGGGGGGACTCCTACGAGCAGTACTTC. Its protein is CASSIAGGDSYEQYF.

This chain connects TRBV2 to TRBJ1-1; TRBD1 matches 10 bases. Germline V gene sequence: CDR1 SNHLY, CDR2 FYNNEI. V dropped 6 bases and J dropped 3; count of bases not matched to a gene: 7. The CDR3 runs to 15 residues. The CDR3 protein is CASSVTGGEDTEAFF. The CDR3 region has the DNA TGTGCCAGCAGCGTGACAGGGGGCGAGGACACTGAAGCTTTCTTT.